The 30 T cell receptor beta chains presented below share a single source sample, sequenced in a study of cytomegalovirus exposure and HLA in healthy donors. TCRdb keeps only in-frame clones here, not all; method: immunoSEQ multiplex PCR. The table records more than 300,000 clones, approximately 90% of them present only once. Sequencing was performed on PBMCs. Receptors were obtained from a woman aged 18-30 years in good health and CMV-seronegative.

This chain links TRBV30 with TRBJ2-1, with TRBD2 identical over 9 bases. The CDR3 runs 14 residues. The trim removed 7 bases at V and 0 bases at J, leaving 4 bases unmatched. CDR1 and CDR2 from the germline V gene are GTSNPN and SVGIG (reference sequence). The CDR3 coding sequence is TGTGCCTCCACAGCGGGAGGCTCCTACAATGAGCAGTTCTTC. This codes for CASTAGGSYNEQFF.

Comment on this clone: The junction departs from germline at one end; a sequencing error may be responsible. This sequence joins TRBV7-9 and TRBJ2-7; D remains unclear. This CDR3 has 12 amino acids. From germline, CDR1 is SEHNR and CDR2 FQNEAQ (reference sequence). This CDR3 is CASSLNRDLLNF. DNA for the CDR3: TGTGCCAGCAGCTTAAATCGTGACCTACTAAACTTC.

This clone was detected once. The gene calls are TRBV11-1 and TRBJ2-2; 8 bases are shared with TRBD2. With 1 base clipped from V and 5 bases from J, the junction kept 15 bases outside the gene matches. This CDR3 region has 19 residues. CDR1 is SGHAT, CDR2 FQDESV, per germline (reference sequence). The CDR3 DNA follows: TGTGCCAGCAGCTTAGTCCCGTTTAGCGGGGCTCGGGGGACCGGGGAGCTGTTTTTT. Residues: CASSLVPFSGARGTGELFF. Combining the CDR3 with reference TRBV11-1 and TRBJ2-2 gives the whole variable domain EAEVAQSPRYKITEKSQAVAFWCDPISGHATLYWYRQILGQGPELLVQFQDESVVDDSQLPKDRFSAERLKGVDSTLKIQPAELGDSAMYLCASSLVPFSGARGTGELFFGEGSRLTVL.

This chain connects TRBV27 to TRBJ2-7; the D gene is possibly TRBD1 (5 bases). V dropped 2 bases and J dropped 0 bases, with 14 bases sitting between them. The CDR3 is 16 amino acids. Germline loops: CDR1 MNHEY, CDR2 SMNVEV (reference sequence). CDR3 amino acids: CASSLAQGSLSYEQYF. The CDR3 region has the DNA TGTGCCAGCAGTTTAGCCCAGGGATCCCTCTCCTACGAGCAGTACTTC.

A single count supports this clone. The chain combines TRBV11-1 with TRBJ2-1; TRBD2 aligns across 9 bases. The germline V gene encodes CDR1 SGHAT and CDR2 FQDESV (reference sequence). V trimming: 5 bases; J trimming: 7 bases; junction bases outside the gene matches: 12. The CDR3 contains 16 residues. The CDR3 spells CASSHRLAGRDNEQFF. CDR3 bases: TGTGCCAGCAGCCACCGGCTAGCGGGGAGAGATAATGAGCAGTTCTTC. Looking up the rest from reference TRBV11-1 and TRBJ2-1 gives the full variable domain: EAEVAQSPRYKITEKSQAVAFWCDPISGHATLYWYRQILGQGPELLVQFQDESVVDDSQLPKDRFSAERLKGVDSTLKIQPAELGDSAMYLCASSHRLAGRDNEQFFGPGTRLTVL.

In this sample, this clone turned up once. The genes are TRBV9 and TRBJ2-1, with 9 bases aligning to TRBD1. V lost 0 bases, J lost 4 bases, and 5 bases stayed unmatched. Germline values: CDR1 SGDLS, CDR2 YYNGEE. The CDR3 contains 16 residues. The CDR3 DNA reads as TGTGCCAGCAGCGTAGTTCCGGACAGGGGTTACAATGAGCAGTTCTTC. Protein sequence: CASSVVPDRGYNEQFF.

The chain recombines TRBV25-1 with TRBJ2-5; 8 bases are shared with TRBD1. Germline V lookup: CDR1 MGHDK, CDR2 SYGVNS. The CDR3 runs to 14 residues. Losses at the gene ends were 3 bases for V and 2 bases for J; bases not matched to a gene: 2. The CDR3: CASSDGQGQETQYF. The DNA of the CDR3 is TGTGCCAGCAGTGACGGACAGGGACAAGAGACCCAGTACTTC.

The V and J genes are TRBV7-8 and TRBJ2-5; weak D call: TRBD2 (6 bases). The germline V and J ends were trimmed by 5 bases and 5 bases, with 15 bases remaining between them. CDR3 length: 14 residues. CDR1 is SGHVS and CDR2 is FQNEAQ in the germline V gene. For the CDR3, the DNA is TGTGCCAGCAGCGCTGGGACCGGAGGGGAGACCCAGTACTTC. Translation gives CASSAGTGGETQYF.

This chain joins TRBV5-6 and TRBJ1-2; D is ambiguous. The CDR3 is 13 residues long. CDR1 is SGHDT, CDR2 YYEEEE, per germline. With 0 bases removed from V and 3 bases from J, the gap between germline ends came to 6 bases. The CDR3 DNA reads TGTGCCAGCAGCTTGGAGGGAGACTATGGCTACACCTTC. Translation: CASSLEGDYGYTF.

The J gene is TRBJ2-1, the V gene TRBV7-8; D may be TRBD2 (5 bases). With 6 bases removed from V and 3 bases from J, the gap between germline ends came to 15 bases. Germline lookup yields CDR1 SGHVS and CDR2 FQNEAQ. The CDR3 runs to 15 residues. The CDR3 nucleotides read TGTGCCAGCAGTCAACGGGATATCGGCTACAATGAGCAGTTCTTC. Translation: CASSQRDIGYNEQFF.

This chain uses TRBV7-2 with TRBJ2-7; TRBD2 matches at 12 bases. The CDR3 sequence is 16 residues long. V shed 6 bases and J 1 base; nucleotides not matched to a gene: 7. In germline, CDR1 is SGHTA, CDR2 FQGNSA. The DNA of the CDR3 is TGTGCCAGCAGGCTTGGACTAGCGGGACCATCCTACGAGCAGTACTTC. Translated, it gives CASRLGLAGPSYEQYF.

The chain is built from TRBV4-2 and TRBJ2-2, with 8 bases fitting TRBD1. Germline CDR1 is LGHNA and CDR2 is YNFKEQ. The CDR3 has 14 amino acids. V shed 6 bases, J shed 6 bases, and the junction held 6 bases outside the gene matches. CDR3: CASRKDRGAGELFF. DNA for the CDR3: TGTGCCAGCAGGAAAGACAGGGGCGCCGGGGAGCTGTTTTTT.

The CDR3 DNA reads as TGTGCCAGCACCGTGGGGGGGTCGTACCAAGAGACCCAGTACTTC. Encoded protein: CASTVGGSYQETQYF. The chain couples TRBV5-4 to TRBJ2-5; TRBD2 matches 7 bases. With 6 bases clipped from V and 0 bases from J, the junction kept 8 bases outside the gene matches. Germline V CDR1 and CDR2: SGHNT, YYREEE (reference sequence). CDR3 size: 15 residues. Combining the CDR3 with reference TRBV5-4 and TRBJ2-5 gives the whole variable domain ETGVTQSPTHLIKTRGQQVTLRCSSQSGHNTVSWYQQALGQGPQFIFQYYREEENGRGNFPPRFSGLQFPNYSSELNVNALELDDSALYLCASTVGGSYQETQYFGPGTRLLVL.

The CDR3 DNA reads TGTGCCAGCAGTAACTTCGGGGTAGCGGGGAGGACAGATACGCAGTATTTT. This encodes CASSNFGVAGRTDTQYF. V and J are TRBV28 and TRBJ2-3, with TRBD2 identical over 8 bases. The CDR3 is 17 amino acids. The trim removed 5 bases at V and 3 bases at J, leaving 13 bases unmatched. Germline-derived CDR1 and CDR2 are MDHEN and SYDVKM. The full variable domain, with the rest looked up from reference TRBV28 and TRBJ2-3, is DVKVTQSSRYLVKRTGEKVFLECVQDMDHENMFWYRQDPGLGLRLIYFSYDVKMKEKGDIPEGYSVSREKKERFSLILESASTNQTSMYLCASSNFGVAGRTDTQYFGPGTRLTVL.

Notes on this clone: The sample contains more than one DNA sequence encoding this CDR3. The genes are TRBV2 and TRBJ2-1; 11 positions agree with TRBD2. Germline CDR1 and CDR2: SNHLY and FYNNEI. The CDR3 contains 14 residues. The junction had 3 bases not matched to a gene; V was cut back by 7 bases and J by 4 bases. The CDR3 DNA follows: TGTGCCAGCAAGGGGACTAGCGGATACAATGAGCAGTTCTTC. Translated: CASKGTSGYNEQFF.

This chain links TRBV4-2 with TRBJ2-3; the match to TRBD2 covers 10 bases. Germline CDR1 and CDR2: LGHNA and YNFKEQ. V shed 4 bases and J 9 bases; nucleotides not matched to a gene: 7. The CDR3 runs to 14 residues. The CDR3 nucleotides are TGTGCCAGCAGCCCAGCGGGAGGGATGGCAACGCAGTATTTT. It yields the protein CASSPAGGMATQYF.

This CDR3 reads CASSVGLSGNTIYF. The CDR3 region has the DNA TGTGCCAGCAGCGTTGGGCTTTCGGGAAACACCATATATTTT. The chain is built from TRBV9 and TRBJ1-3; no definite D call. Germline V lookup: CDR1 SGDLS, CDR2 YYNGEE. The CDR3 is made up of 14 amino acids. With 2 bases removed from V and 4 bases from J, the gap between germline ends came to 10 bases.

This clone was recorded once. The chain joins TRBV5-1 to TRBJ2-5; 8 positions match TRBD1. Germline assignment: CDR1 SGHRS and CDR2 YFSETQ. With V trimmed by 6 bases and J by 3 bases, 10 bases remained unmatched. This CDR3 spans 15 amino acids. The CDR3 coding sequence is TGCGCCAGCAATGTCAGGACAGGGACCGAAGAGACCCAGTACTTC. It codes for CASNVRTGTEETQYF.

This clone was detected once. V and J are TRBV11-1 and TRBJ1-2, with 10 bases fitting TRBD1. Germline trimming cut 4 bases from V and 8 bases from J; bases unmatched to any gene: 4. In germline, CDR1 is SGHAT, CDR2 FQDESV (reference sequence). The CDR3 consists of 13 residues. CDR3 amino acids: CASSSRDRGGYTF. In nucleotides, the CDR3 is TGTGCCAGCAGCTCCCGGGACAGGGGCGGCTACACCTTC.

The rearrangement joins TRBV27 to TRBJ2-7, with TRBD1 as a possible D gene (6 bases). V lost 4 bases and J 0 bases, leaving 13 bases between the germline ends. The CDR3 consists of 15 residues. Looked up from germline, CDR1 is MNHEY and CDR2 is SMNVEV (reference sequence). The CDR3 nucleotides read TGTGCCAGCAGTTGGGCGATGGACAGCTCCTACGAGCAGTACTTC. Its translation is CASSWAMDSSYEQYF.

This chain links TRBV27 with TRBJ1-2; possibly TRBD1 for D (5 bases). Trimming left V 5 bases short and J 0 bases short, with 16 bases between. This CDR3 has 16 amino acids. Germline-derived CDR1 and CDR2 are MNHEY and SMNVEV (reference sequence). The CDR3 DNA reads as TGTGCCAGCAGTCCCTCTTCGGGGGAAGCTAACTATGGCTACACCTTC. Translating it yields CASSPSSGEANYGYTF.

A remark on this clone: The same CDR3 is also encoded by other DNA sequences in this sample. The genes are TRBV5-1 and TRBJ2-7, with D perhaps matching TRBD1 (5 bases). Germline V gene data show CDR1 as SGHRS and CDR2 as YFSETQ. The V and J ends lost 0 bases and 2 bases respectively, with 9 bases between them. The CDR3 length is 14 residues. The CDR3 nucleotides are TGCGCCAGCAGCTTGGGGGCAGGGACCTACGAGCAGTACTTC. Translation gives CASSLGAGTYEQYF.

This chain connects TRBV29-1 to TRBJ2-1; D not certain. Per the germline V gene, CDR1 is SQVTM and CDR2 is ANQGSEA. Deletions cut 3 bases from V and 0 bases from J, with 9 bases between. The CDR3 covers 14 residues. The CDR3 is CSVDRVDSYNEQFF. CDR3 nucleotide sequence: TGCAGCGTTGATCGCGTCGACTCCTACAATGAGCAGTTCTTC.

This chain uses TRBV7-2 with TRBJ1-5, with D possibly TRBD1 on 6 matching bases. The CDR3 consists of 14 residues. Germline values: CDR1 SGHTA, CDR2 FQGNSA. The V end was cut by 3 bases, the J end by 2 bases, with 8 bases between. As DNA, the CDR3 is TGTGCCAGCAGCTTGGGACAACGCAATCAGCCCCAGCATTTT. It translates to CASSLGQRNQPQHF. Full variable domain (outside the CDR3, taken from reference TRBV7-2 and TRBJ1-5): GAGVSQSPSNKVTEKGKDVELRCDPISGHTALYWYRQSLGQGLEFLIYFQGNSAPDKSGLPSDRFSAERTGGSVSTLTIQRTQQEDSAVYLCASSLGQRNQPQHFGDGTRLSIL.

This clone was seen many times. The chain carries TRBV28 and TRBJ2-7; no clear D. The CDR3 has 11 amino acids. V was clipped by 2 bases and J by 5 bases, with 4 bases between them. Germline V gene sequence: CDR1 MDHEN, CDR2 SYDVKM. CDR3 amino acids: CASSLEDEQYF. In nucleotides, the CDR3 is TGTGCCAGCAGTTTAGAGGACGAGCAGTACTTC.

The chain employs TRBV30 and TRBJ1-2, with 9 bases fitting TRBD1. The CDR3 is 13 amino acids. J gave up 7 bases and V 1 base, and 4 bases lay outside the gene matches. Per the germline V gene, CDR1 is GTSNPN and CDR2 is SVGIG (reference sequence). CDR3 protein: CAWSGGQGSGYTF. CDR3 nucleotides: TGTGCCTGGAGTGGAGGACAGGGGTCTGGCTACACCTTC.

The chain carries TRBV27 and TRBJ2-1; 10 nucleotides agree with TRBD2. The CDR3 has 19 residues. After removal of 7 bases from V and 3 bases from J, the junction contained 18 bases not matched to a gene. Germline lookup yields CDR1 MNHEY and CDR2 SMNVEV (reference sequence). In DNA, the CDR3 is TGTGCCAGCACCGCCCTTCATAGCGGGAGGAGCGATAACTACAATGAGCAGTTCTTC. Protein sequence: CASTALHSGRSDNYNEQFF.

The rearrangement joins TRBV29-1 to TRBJ2-1, with TRBD2 identical over 12 bases. The V and J ends lost 6 bases and 15 bases, in that order; junction bases with no gene match: 6. The length of the CDR3 is 11 residues. Germline V lookup: CDR1 SQVTM, CDR2 ANQGSEA. DNA for the CDR3: TGCAGCGTAGGACTAGCGGGGATTCGGTTCTTC. This codes for CSVGLAGIRFF.

CDR3 protein: CASSFVYETTVEAFF. In nucleotides, the CDR3 is TGTGCCAGCAGCTTTGTCTACGAGACAACGGTTGAAGCTTTCTTT. The chain has TRBV5-6 and TRBJ1-1; D uncertain. Germline V gene sequence: CDR1 SGHDT, CDR2 YYEEEE. Trimming stripped 2 bases from V and 7 bases from J, with 18 bases between. This CDR3 has 15 residues.

The chain carries TRBV7-2 and TRBJ2-7, with D perhaps TRBD2 (6 bases). Germline CDR1 is SGHTA and CDR2 is FQGNSA. The CDR3 is 15 amino acids. Trimming took off 0 bases at V and 3 bases at J, with 12 bases between the two ends. CDR3 DNA: TGTGCCAGCAGCTTAGCAAGGCTAGCGAGCTACGAGCAGTACTTC. It translates to CASSLARLASYEQYF.